A single sample is the source of the 27 T cell receptor beta chains below, sequenced in a study of cytomegalovirus exposure and HLA in healthy donors. Profiled with immunoSEQ multiplex PCR; TCRdb holds only in-frame clones, not every one. The sample yields some 340,000 clones, 87% seen once. Source material: PBMCs. The source is a woman aged 25 to 39 in good health and CMV-seropositive.

The chain uses TRBV12-5 and TRBJ1-4, with D unresolved. The CDR3 extends over 16 amino acids. CDR1 and CDR2 (germline): LGHNT, FRNRAP. V lost 3 bases to trimming and J lost 1 base, with 12 bases between them. The CDR3 DNA is TGTGCTAGTGGTTTCCCTCTCCAGGAAACTAATGAAAAACTGTTTTTT. Translation: CASGFPLQETNEKLFF.

This clone was detected once. The rearrangement links TRBV9 to TRBJ1-2, with a tentative D call TRBD1 (6 bases). The CDR3 covers 12 residues. The V gene lost 7 bases and the J gene lost 4 bases, with 11 bases spanning the gap. Germline CDR1 SGDLS, CDR2 YYNGEE. The CDR3 spells CASADRLYGYTF. CDR3 nucleotide sequence: TGTGCCAGCGCGGACAGACTCTATGGCTACACCTTC.

The chain has TRBV23-1 and TRBJ1-5; D remains unclear. TRBV23-1 is assigned to the ORF class and has an uncertain function. V lost 1 base, J lost 0 bases, and 19 bases lay in between. This CDR3 has 19 residues. DNA for the CDR3: TGCGCCAGCAGTCAATGCTCGCCGATGGGCACATATAGCAATCAGCCCCAGCATTTT. Translation gives CASSQCSPMGTYSNQPQHF.

There are a few counts of this clone. V gene TRBV28 combines with J gene TRBJ2-7; D remains unclear. With 6 bases removed from V and 3 bases from J, the gap between germline ends came to 9 bases. Looked up from germline, CDR1 is MDHEN and CDR2 is SYDVKM. There are 12 residues in the CDR3. CDR3 loop: CASRDPSYEQYF. The CDR3 DNA follows: TGTGCCAGCAGGGACCCGAGCTACGAGCAGTACTTC.

The chain's CDR3 is CASSYSGLDDTDTQYF. CDR3 nucleotides: TGTGCCAGCAGTTACTCCGGACTAGACGACACAGATACGCAGTATTTT. The chain recombines TRBV6-5 with TRBJ2-3, with 7 bases aligning to TRBD2. There are 16 residues in the CDR3. After removal of 0 bases from V and 2 bases from J, the junction contained 5 bases not matched to a gene. Germline CDR1 MNHEY, CDR2 SVGAGI.

This sequence joins TRBV18 and TRBJ2-7; D unresolved. Germline CDR1 reads KGHSH; CDR2 reads LQKENI. This CDR3 is 14 amino acids long. V was cut by 2 bases and J by 6 bases, with 14 bases left in between. CDR3 sequence (DNA): TGTGCCAGCTCACCAGAGGTTTCGTGGGGCGAGCAGTACTTC. Protein product: CASSPEVSWGEQYF.

This clone was picked up one time. The V and J genes are TRBV5-4 and TRBJ2-3, with D unclear. This CDR3 is 13 amino acids long. Germline lookup yields CDR1 SGHNT and CDR2 YYREEE (reference sequence). Deletions cut 2 bases from V and 6 bases from J, with 10 bases between. CDR3 amino acids: CASSFPAGDTQYF. The CDR3 coding sequence is TGTGCCAGCAGCTTTCCTGCCGGGGATACGCAGTATTTT.

The chain recombines TRBV19 with TRBJ1-1; no firm D call. Looked up from germline, CDR1 is LNHDA and CDR2 is SQIVND (reference sequence). This CDR3 region has 14 residues. V lost 4 bases and J lost 2, with 11 bases in between. This CDR3 is CASSTRTGNTEAFF. The CDR3 coding sequence is TGTGCCAGTAGTACACGGACCGGTAACACTGAAGCTTTCTTT.

A few counts support this clone. The chain recombines TRBV5-6 with TRBJ1-6; D is perhaps TRBD1 (5 bases). Trimming took off 0 bases at V and 8 bases at J, with 18 bases between the two ends. The CDR3 totals 17 residues. CDR1 SGHDT and CDR2 YYEEEE come from the germline V gene. CDR3 DNA: TGTGCCAGCAGCTTGGCCCGGGGCCGGTCTATGGATTCACCCCTCCACTTT. This sequence encodes CASSLARGRSMDSPLHF.

For this clone: The junction and the germline gene differ at one end; a read error may be behind it. This CDR3 reads CASTPGASNEQYF. For the CDR3, the DNA is TGTGCCAGCACCCCTGGGGCCTCCAACGAGCAGTACTTC. The gene calls are TRBV5-4 and TRBJ2-7; D perhaps matches TRBD1 (5 bases). The CDR3 length is 13 residues. Germline V gene lookup returns CDR1 SGHNT and CDR2 YYREEE (reference sequence).

V gene TRBV18 combines with J gene TRBJ1-1; tentative D call: TRBD1 (5 bases). V dropped 0 bases and J dropped 6 bases, with 11 bases sitting between them. Germline loops: CDR1 KGHSH, CDR2 LQKENI. CDR3 size: 14 residues. The CDR3 coding sequence is TGTGCCAGCTCACCACCAGCAGGGTTCGCTGAAGCTTTCTTT. Residues: CASSPPAGFAEAFF. Drawing the rest from reference TRBV18 and TRBJ1-1, the complete variable domain is NAGVMQNPRHLVRRRGQEARLRCSPMKGHSHVYWYRQLPEEGLKFMVYLQKENIIDESGMPKERFSAEFPKEGPSILRIQQVVRGDSAAYFCASSPPAGFAEAFFGQGTRLTVV.

V gene TRBV14 combines with J gene TRBJ2-7; the D gene is possibly TRBD2 (6 bases). Germline V gene data show CDR1 as SGHDN and CDR2 as FVKESK. V gave up 2 bases and J gave up 3 bases, with 14 bases separating them. This CDR3 spans 15 amino acids. This CDR3 is CASSQKGGRVYEQYF. CDR3 DNA sequence: TGTGCCAGCAGCCAAAAGGGAGGAAGGGTCTACGAGCAGTACTTC.

In this sample, this clone turned up a few times. The rearrangement joins TRBV2 to TRBJ2-1; 7 positions agree with TRBD1. The CDR3 spans 14 residues. V shed 2 bases and J 5 bases; nucleotides not matched to a gene: 3. Germline loops: CDR1 SNHLY, CDR2 FYNNEI. The CDR3 here is CASSERTGNNEQFF. In DNA, the CDR3 is TGTGCCAGCAGTGAACGGACAGGTAACAATGAGCAGTTCTTC.

This clone has a single count. This sequence joins TRBV9 and TRBJ1-2, with 7 bases aligning to TRBD1. The trim removed 6 bases at V and 2 bases at J, leaving 7 bases unmatched. Germline V gene data show CDR1 as SGDLS and CDR2 as YYNGEE. This CDR3 comprises 14 residues. DNA for the CDR3: TGTGCCAGCACCGGGACAGTGGTCAACTATGGCTACACCTTC. Protein sequence: CASTGTVVNYGYTF. Combining the CDR3 with reference TRBV9 and TRBJ1-2 gives the whole variable domain DSGVTQTPKHLITATGQRVTLRCSPRSGDLSVYWYQQSLDQGLQFLIQYYNGEERAKGNILERFSAQQFPDLHSELNLSSLELGDSALYFCASTGTVVNYGYTFGSGTRLTVV.

V and J are TRBV2 and TRBJ1-5; 7 bases are a match to TRBD1. The CDR3 length is 15 residues. Germline-derived CDR1 and CDR2 are SNHLY and FYNNEI. Unmatched junction bases numbered 10, after V lost 6 bases and J lost 5 bases. CDR3 residues: CASSQEGGGDQPQHF. CDR3 sequence (DNA): TGTGCCAGCAGCCAAGAGGGAGGGGGCGATCAGCCCCAGCATTTT.

This clone showed up just once. V gene TRBV7-3 combines with J gene TRBJ1-1, with D unclear. Looked up from germline, CDR1 is SGHTA and CDR2 is FQGTGA. The CDR3 sequence is 13 residues long. With 1 base removed from V and 5 bases from J, the gap between germline ends came to 8 bases. The CDR3 DNA sequence: TGTGCCAGCAGCTTAAAAGGTGGGACTGAAGCTTTCTTT. Residues: CASSLKGGTEAFF.

The rearrangement joins TRBV30 to TRBJ2-1, with D tentatively TRBD1 or TRBD2 (5 bases each). The CDR3 has 16 amino acids. Germline loops: CDR1 GTSNPN, CDR2 SVGIG (reference sequence). Trimming removed 3 bases from V and 3 bases from J, with 18 bases in between. The chain's CDR3 is CAWRPLGARDYNEQFF. The DNA of the CDR3 is TGTGCCTGGAGGCCTCTTGGGGCCCGGGACTACAATGAGCAGTTCTTC.

The rearrangement links TRBV19 to TRBJ2-7, with 11 positions matching TRBD1. Germline-derived CDR1 and CDR2 are LNHDA and SQIVND (reference sequence). J was trimmed by 4 bases and V by 6 bases; bases with no gene match: 2. CDR3 length equals 13 residues. The CDR3: CASRGQGEYEQYF. Written as DNA, the CDR3 is TGTGCCAGTAGGGGACAGGGGGAATACGAGCAGTACTTC.

This chain links TRBV13 with TRBJ2-7; D uncertain. The CDR3 has 13 amino acids. Trimming took off 2 bases at V and 2 bases at J, with 7 bases between the two ends. CDR1 and CDR2 from the germline V gene are PRHDT and FYEKMQ (reference sequence). This CDR3 is CASSLTRTYEQYF. Here the CDR3 DNA reads TGTGCCAGCAGCTTAACCAGGACCTACGAGCAGTACTTC.

The gene calls are TRBV6-1 and TRBJ1-5; no clear D gene. The germline V and J ends were trimmed by 4 bases and 0 bases, with 10 bases remaining between them. The CDR3 sequence is 15 residues long. Germline assignment: CDR1 MNHNS and CDR2 SASEGT. Here the CDR3 DNA reads TGTGCCAGCAGTGTGATCCAGACTAGCAATCAGCCCCAGCATTTT. Its protein product is CASSVIQTSNQPQHF.

The chain carries TRBV2 and TRBJ2-3; D remains ambiguous. Trimming cost V 7 bases and J 5 bases, with 10 bases left between them. This CDR3 contains 12 residues. Germline values: CDR1 SNHLY, CDR2 FYNNEI. This chain's CDR3 is CASTDWGDTQYF. The CDR3 nucleotides read TGTGCCAGCACCGACTGGGGAGATACGCAGTATTTT.

The CDR3 spells CASSHLVQDAGELFF. The CDR3 coding sequence is TGTGCCAGCAGCCACCTCGTCCAGGATGCCGGGGAGCTGTTTTTT. The genes are TRBV7-2 and TRBJ2-2; D unclear. The V end lost 5 bases, the J end lost 6 bases, and 16 bases lay between the germline ends. The CDR3 sequence is 15 residues long. Per the germline V gene, CDR1 is SGHTA and CDR2 is FQGNSA.

V usage is TRBV19 and J usage is TRBJ1-5, with D possibly TRBD1 on 5 matching bases. V was cut by 5 bases and J by 1 base, with 21 bases left in between. This CDR3 is 18 amino acids long. CDR1 is LNHDA, CDR2 SQIVND, per germline (reference sequence). CDR3 sequence reads: CASSFRDRSWGSNQPQHF. The CDR3 region has the DNA TGTGCCAGTAGTTTCCGGGACCGCTCCTGGGGCAGCAATCAGCCCCAGCATTTT.

In its sample, this clone was seen a few times. The rearrangement uses TRBV6-1 and TRBJ1-5; 8 bases match TRBD1. The CDR3 sequence is 13 residues long. V shed 0 bases and J 11 bases; nucleotides not matched to a gene: 3. Germline lookup yields CDR1 MNHNS and CDR2 SASEGT. CDR3 nucleotide sequence: TGTGCCAGCAGTGAAGCGAAGACAGGGGCCCAGCATTTT. Translated, it gives CASSEAKTGAQHF.

The chain carries TRBV6-5 and TRBJ2-7; 8 bases fit TRBD2. The J segment lost 3 bases and the V segment lost 7 bases, leaving 5 bases of the junction unmatched. Germline CDR1 and CDR2: MNHEY and SVGAGI. This CDR3 is 13 amino acids long. Written as DNA, the CDR3 is TGTGCCAGCACACGAGCGGGAGTCTACGAGCAGTACTTC. Its protein product is CASTRAGVYEQYF.

The chain is built from TRBV30 and TRBJ1-4, with 8 bases identical to TRBD1. The V gene's germline CDR1 is GTSNPN and CDR2 SVGIG (reference sequence). The CDR3 is 13 amino acids. V was pared by 8 bases and J by 4 bases, with 6 bases of the junction left unmatched. The CDR3: CAGAGQVNEKLFF. In DNA form, the CDR3 reads TGTGCCGGTGCGGGACAGGTTAATGAAAAACTGTTTTTT. Using reference TRBV30 and TRBJ1-4 for the parts outside the CDR3, the full variable domain is SQTIHQWPATLVQPVGSPLSLECTVEGTSNPNLYWYRQAAGRGLQLLFYSVGIGQISSEVPQNLSASRPQDRQFILSSKKLLLSDSGFYLCAGAGQVNEKLFFGSGTQLSVL.

This clone was detected only once. This sequence joins TRBV18 and TRBJ2-1; D is ambiguous. CDR1 KGHSH and CDR2 LQKENI come from the germline V gene. The CDR3 covers 13 residues. Trimming took 0 bases from V and 5 from J, leaving 5 bases between them. The CDR3 DNA follows: TGTGCCAGCTCACCACCCTCTAACAATGAGCAGTTCTTC. Its translation is CASSPPSNNEQFF.